The 4 T cell receptor beta chains below all came from one sample that was sequenced in a study of graft-versus-host responses after intestinal transplantation. These TCRs are of unknown antigen specificity. Produced via immunoSEQ multiplex PCR; TCRdb's table is partial and in-frame only. This repertoire shows approximately 110,000 clones, 85% to 95% found once; its top ten account for approximately 1%. This material consisted of unstimulated CD8+ T cells sorted from spleen or lymph node cells, taken before transplant. The origin of the receptors is a human donor who was the organ donor for an intestinal transplant.

In this sample, this clone turned up once. The chain carries TRBV4-3 and TRBJ2-2, with 9 bases that match TRBD2. CDR1 LGHNA and CDR2 YSLEER come from the germline V gene. This CDR3 region has 20 residues. V dropped 0 bases and J dropped 4; count of bases not matched to a gene: 15. The CDR3 DNA reads TGCGCCAGCAGCCAAGAACTAAAAGGGCTAGCGGGATGGGGCACCGGGGAGCTGTTTTTT. Protein: CASSQELKGLAGWGTGELFF.

The gene calls are TRBV6-1 and TRBJ2-7; 10 positions agree with TRBD2. Germline-derived CDR1 and CDR2 are MNHNS and SASEGT. Germline trimming cut 2 bases from V and 4 bases from J; bases unmatched to any gene: 8. The CDR3 is made up of 16 amino acids. The CDR3 DNA follows: TGTGCCAGCAGTGAACGCCTAGCGGGAGCAAAATACGAGCAGTACTTC. Translation: CASSERLAGAKYEQYF.

The chain couples TRBV5-4 to TRBJ2-1, with 8 bases that match TRBD2. The CDR3 runs 14 residues. J gave up 3 bases and V 10 bases, and 9 bases lay outside the gene matches. Germline lookup yields CDR1 SGHNT and CDR2 YYREEE (reference sequence). CDR3 coding DNA: TGTGCCGTATTTACTAGCGGAAACTACAATGAGCAGTTCTTC. The encoded protein is CAVFTSGNYNEQFF.

This rearrangement joins TRBV5-1 to TRBJ2-7; D not resolved. V was clipped by 4 bases and J by 5 bases, with 16 bases between them. From germline, CDR1 is SGHRS and CDR2 YFSETQ. This CDR3 comprises 14 residues. This CDR3 is CASSPLGFRNEQYF. The CDR3 coding sequence is TGCGCCAGCAGCCCTTTGGGGTTCAGGAACGAGCAGTACTTC.